This T cell receptor (beta chain) was found in a study of cytomegalovirus exposure and HLA in healthy donors (dated by TCRdb to the late 2010s). A note on the overall study: In an earlier analysis of about 560 of the donors, 250 to 350 Gb of sequence data and 90 million to 130 million unique TCR beta sequences from roughly 180 million T cells were reported. An early release covering over 500 HLA-typed donors comprised 300 to 350 gigabases of sequencing data and 85 million or so unique TCR sequences. Among the roughly 380 genotyped donors, 81% belonged to the genetic ancestry cluster associated with self-reported Caucasian donors. The study aimed to test whether signatures of past pathogen exposure could be identified by cataloging public T cell receptors. The T cell repertoires of around 730 subjects were profiled by immunosequencing and related to cytomegalovirus serostatus. A separate validation cohort of roughly 130 different subjects was used in addition to the approximately 700-subject first cohort. To predict cytomegalovirus infection status, the study combined high-throughput TCR immunosequencing, statistical association of individual TCRs with disease status, and machine learning. A later analysis re-analyzed previously published TCR beta repertoires from approximately 670 donors and added high-resolution HLA genotyping to study TCR occurrence patterns. The later analysis used no new phenotypic data to find candidate immune exposures, relying instead on TCR beta sequences and their occurrence across donors. In an earlier analysis of around 540 of the donors, high-throughput TCR beta sequencing was used to judge whether each TCR beta V gene segment behaved as functional or pseudogenic. Alongside the repertoire data, information on donor age, sex, ethnicity and CMV serostatus was compiled. In a later genetic analysis, genome-wide SNP genotypes for about three fifths of the roughly 670 donors were used, and that subset was treated as a discovery cohort. Every repertoire in the discovery cohort had been generated on one and the same sequencing platform. HLA typing included class I and class II loci at four-digit resolution. Typing coverage varied by locus: about 620-640 donors for A, B, C, DRB1 and DQB1; about 520 for DQA1; more than 600 for DPA1; 450 to 480 for DPB1. A handful of DR-DQ haplotypes were handled as single units for association and clustering because linkage in the cohort was strong. On average, roughly 250,000 unique TCR beta nucleotide sequences were sequenced per donor among a few hundred genotyped donors of the cohort, with about 17% of those sequences being non-productive.

The method behind the library was the immunoSEQ multiplex PCR assay. For the multiplex PCR, a mixture combining 60 forward primers for TCR Vbeta segments and 13 reverse primers for TCR Jbeta segments was used. A multiplex PCR assay on genomic DNA amplified the CDR3 region of rearranged TCR beta genes. The Illumina HiSeq System was used to sequence the amplified TCR beta libraries as 87-base-pair reads. Concerning the study's data processing: A later analysis counted about 80 million unique TCR beta chains across the 500 to 850 repertoires, and approximately 11 million of these chains were shared by at least two donors. Raw reads were error-corrected and collapsed into unique sequences by a nearest-neighbor algorithm in which closely related sequences were merged to remove PCR and sequencing errors. To assign V, D and J gene segments, CDR3 sequences were aligned to IMGT reference sequences. For a sequence to be retained, a match of at least six nucleotides to both a V gene segment and a J gene segment was required. Rearrangements were called productive when the CDR3 lacked stop codons and stayed in frame with V and J; all others were non-productive. CDR3 was defined by IMGT convention, running from the second conserved V-encoded cysteine to the conserved J-encoded phenylalanine. In an earlier analysis of 550 to 650 of the donors, sequences lacking an unambiguous match to a single V gene segment were excluded. An earlier analysis of fewer than 750 of the donors classified V segments as functional when productive rearrangements were above 56.7% and as segregating when the standard deviation between donors was above 5%. A statistical classification framework was developed to diagnose cytomegalovirus status using the catalog of TCR beta chain sequences. V and J gene assignment, in a later analysis, came from comparing TCR nucleotide sequences with IMGT/GENE-DB human TR gene sequences. In a later analysis, CDR3 sequences and most-parsimonious VDJ recombination scenarios were assigned using the TCRdist pipeline. A later analysis defined each TCR beta chain by its CDR3 amino acid sequence plus V-gene family, and excluded reads lacking a unique V-gene family. To address suspected cross-contamination and a sequencing artifact, a later analysis removed around 590 highly shared, low-generation-probability nucleotide sequences. For each public chain, a later analysis derived a clonal expansion index from normalized ranks of inferred template counts within each repertoire. A later analysis computed generation probabilities with a VDJ recombination model fitted to out-of-frame rearrangements, and checked the results against IGoR. A later analysis scored TCR-TCR, TCR-HLA and TCR-CMV co-occurrence with hypergeometric tests, applying a repertoire-size bias correction to TCR pairs. In a later analysis, false discovery rates were estimated by permuting HLA or CMV assignments 20 times. A later analysis grouped co-occurring TCRs with DBSCAN, adding TCRdist sequence similarity when clustering within HLA-allele-positive subsets. Co-occurrence clustering excluded repertoires with fewer than 30,000 or more than 120,000 public chains, plus five with anomalous nucleotide sharing. TCRdb provides this immuneACCESS table in a form limited to in-frame rearrangements. Some clones are lacking; in checked studies, under half of them reflect an unresolved V gene, and why the rest are absent is not known. V and J calls plus clone size are reproduced from that table; the DNA served to infer D and trimming. A total of roughly 130,000 clones appear in this sample, roughly 82% of them only once. The leading ten clones occupy approximately 2.5% of the sample.

The CDR3 contains 14 residues, cysteine and phenylalanine counted. Left in the record is the CDR3 DNA by itself, 42 bases read in frame from the first base. Reading the germline V gene gives CDR1 SGHRS and CDR2 YFSETQ. The cohort was made up of about 610 healthy bone marrow donors. Cohort members were all nominally healthy when sampled, although unrecorded immune exposures were likely present. The donor tested CMV seronegative, placing the donor among the 350 or so seronegative members of the cohort. Each donor provided a peripheral blood sample, and peripheral blood mononuclear cells were used for TCR beta sequencing. Genomic DNA extraction from the blood cell samples was performed with the Qiagen DNeasy Blood Extraction Kit. Overall study results and their limits: Because some donors lacked HLA typing at each locus, the association tests relied only on the typed subset. Because the 87-base-pair reads could not distinguish some IMGT-functional V segments, including TRBV6-2 and TRBV6-3, those segments were excluded. An association between a missense DCLRE1C variant and V-gene and J-gene trimming of TCR beta chains was found in a later genetic analysis and replicated in an independent cohort. The authors suggested that the approach could potentially be extended to other disease states and immunological phenotypes. Broadly in line with IMGT annotations, most TCR beta V segments showed up in productive rearrangements about 87% or about 30% of the time in an earlier analysis of some 590 of the donors. Assigning TCR associations to individual alleles was difficult when HLA alleles, especially DR and DQ, strongly co-occurred. A further reported finding was that TCR beta sequences accurately predicted the HLA-A and HLA-B alleles for most subjects in the first cohort. A later analysis associated approximately 17,000 TCR beta sequences with specific HLA alleles at a false discovery rate of 0.05. In both the original and validation cohorts, the classifier was reported to diagnose cytomegalovirus status with high specificity and sensitivity. In a later analysis, TCR association rates were found to vary across HLA loci, with the most associated TCRs seen for DRB1 alleles and the fewest for HLA-C alleles. Immune exposure information for the cohort was limited to CMV serostatus. In a later analysis, most CMV-associated TCR beta chains were found to appear HLA-restricted, with HLA associations seemingly driven largely by CMV exposure. In vitro tests confirmed that a few of the cytomegalovirus-associated TCR beta chains recognize cytomegalovirus antigens. Roughly uniform sequencing depth across donors was assumed in presence/absence analyses, although this assumption may not hold. According to a later analysis, parvovirus B19, influenza, CMV and Epstein-Barr virus appeared linked to several top co-occurrence clusters. In a later analysis, HLA-associated TCR beta chains showed more clonal expansion and lower generation probabilities than non-associated chains that were equally common. In a later genetic analysis, fewer N-insertions in productive TCRs were reported among donors in an Asian-associated ancestry cluster than the roughly 640-donor mean. Most TCR sequences were seen in very few donors, while some public TCRs were found in many individuals. The earlier analysis of some 540 of the donors excluded approximately 15 rarely observed V segments, including chromosome 9 orphons, because counts were too low. Linkage disequilibrium might explain the correlated functional status among segregating V segments, but an unknown experimental factor could not be excluded. The study gave a list of under 200 TCR beta chains associated with cytomegalovirus. The cohort was sequenced for TCR beta chains only, and without alpha or paired-chain data the features that could be detected were limited. A cluster of highly shared sequence variants was judged likely to represent a technical artifact of the sequencing pipeline.

In the case of this clone: Its recognized antigen is unknown. One end of the junction fails to match germline, which may point to a read error.

Rearrangement joined TRBV5-1 to TRBJ1-2; 10 nucleotides in the junction match TRBD1. This sequence was found in a man aged 50 or older in good health and CMV-seronegative. Source material: PBMCs. The CDR3 in this case is CASSLGQGSYGYTF. The DNA reads as follows: TGCGCCAGCAGTTTGGGACAGGGGTCCTATGGCTACACCTTC.